This T cell receptor beta chain was documented in a study of T cells expressing NK-cell markers. For the study at large: Sequencing covered eight donors, seven HCMV-seropositive and one seronegative. Study findings and constraints: Specificity for HCMV among expanded NKG2C+ T cell clones was not established. Dominant NKG2C+ clonotypes made up roughly 1.0-7.5% of CD8+ T cells in roughly 6 donors.

5'RACE template switching with UMIs generated TCR beta cDNA. TCRdb re-called the 5' RACE reads and catalogs CDR3 proteins one per entry, DNA excluded. This sample's table reports about 450,000 distinct CDR3 sequences. Regarding this clonotype: The target antigen is unknown.

Germline CDR1 and CDR2: MDHEN and SYDVKM. CDR3 length: 13 residues. Sequenced: blood T cells: a sorted CD56 or NKG2C T cell subset, CD4+ or CD8+ T cells, or bulk PBMC T cells (not recorded which). The rearrangement links TRBV28 to TRBJ2-7; TCRdb outputs TRBD2, but without DNA this stays unchecked. This TCR was recovered from a woman between 18 and 70 years old in good health. CDR3 loop: CASRAHFPYEQYF.